Below are 12 T cell receptor beta chains sequenced from a single sample in a study of T-cell reconstitution after alpha-beta-depleted transplantation in children (TCRdb year 2016). Explained via the paper, the treatment or condition label denotes: allogeneic hematopoietic cell transplantation with graft depleted of TCRalphabeta T cells and CD19 B cells. Library preparation used PCR. TCRdb lists the instrument as Illumina HiSeq 2500. To normalize quantification of the TCRbeta repertoire, the TCR libraries were built with molecular barcoding that relied on unique molecular identifiers. TCRdb itself trimmed the public reads at Q25 with fastp, ran MiXCR and retained productive beta chains. Rows with one shared CDR3 protein collapse into an entry with the most common genes and DNA. This sample gives about a million distinct CDR3 sequences in total; about 26% of them show up just once. The leading ten clones occupy roughly 30% of the sample.

The sequencing here drew on PBMCs, mostly from graft donor cells, taken 360 days after TCRalphabeta/CD19-depleted stem cell transplant. Receptors originate from a boy under three years old who had a stem cell transplant for SCID, so the T cells may come from the graft donor.

This clonotype turned up a few times. This chain links TRBV20-1 with TRBJ1-5; 10 bases agree with TRBD1. The CDR3 spans 14 residues. Germline V CDR1 and CDR2: DFQATT, SNEGSKA (reference sequence). The V and J ends lost 0 bases and 6 bases, in that order; junction bases with no gene match: 2. CDR3 sequence: CSARDRTGGQPQHF. CDR3 bases: TGCAGTGCTAGAGATAGGACAGGGGGTCAGCCCCAGCATTTT.

This clonotype turned up a few times. The gene calls are TRBV5-1 and TRBJ2-3, with TRBD1 as a possible D gene (6 bases). The V and J ends lost 3 bases and 5 bases respectively, with 25 bases between them. The CDR3 runs 18 residues. CDR1 SGHRS and CDR2 YFSETQ come from the germline V gene. CDR3 residues: CASSYTTIEGVLRDTQYF. In nucleotides, the CDR3 is TGCGCCAGCAGCTATACTACGATCGAGGGGGTATTAAGAGATACGCAGTATTTT.

The chain employs TRBV29-1 and TRBJ2-5; D unclear. The V gene's germline CDR1 is SQVTM and CDR2 ANQGSEA. This CDR3 spans 14 amino acids. Deletions cut 3 bases from V and 5 bases from J, with 16 bases between. Here the CDR3 DNA reads TGCAGCGTTGATGGAGCGACCGCGTGGGAGACCCAGTACTTC. Amino acid sequence: CSVDGATAWETQYF. Based on the CDR3 plus reference TRBV29-1 and TRBJ2-5, the full variable domain is SAVISQKPSRDICQRGTSLTIQCQVDSQVTMMFWYRQQPGQSLTLIATANQGSEATYESGFVIDKFPISRPNLTFSTLTVSNMSPEDSSIYLCSVDGATAWETQYFGPGTRLLVL.

V gene TRBV6-1 combines with J gene TRBJ2-5; no firm D call. Germline V gene sequence: CDR1 MNHNS, CDR2 SASEGT. The CDR3 runs 11 residues. The V end was cut by 6 bases, the J end by 7 bases, with 9 bases between. The CDR3 DNA sequence: TGTGCCAGCAGAACCTGGGGGACCCAGTACTTC. Protein sequence: CASRTWGTQYF.

At least ten counts were recorded for this clonotype. The CDR3 here is CASSLWGLAGTYEQYF. CDR3 DNA sequence: TGTGCCAGCAGTTTATGGGGGCTAGCGGGGACTTACGAGCAGTACTTC. This chain uses TRBV28 with TRBJ2-7, with 9 bases aligning to TRBD2. The length of the CDR3 is 16 residues. V trimming: 0 bases; J trimming: 4 bases; junction bases outside the gene matches: 7. The V gene's germline CDR1 is MDHEN and CDR2 SYDVKM.

This clonotype was seen a handful of times. The chain recombines TRBV2 with TRBJ2-3, with 9 bases fitting TRBD2. This CDR3 region has 15 residues. With 10 bases clipped from V and 3 bases from J, the junction kept 11 bases outside the gene matches. Germline V gives CDR1 SNHLY, CDR2 FYNNEI. CDR3 nucleotide sequence: TGTGCCACCTTGCTGAGCGGGGGGCCGACAGATACGCAGTATTTT. It translates to CATLLSGGPTDTQYF. Supplemented by reference TRBV2 and TRBJ2-3, the full variable domain reads EPEVTQTPSHQVTQMGQEVILRCVPISNHLYFYWYRQILGQKVEFLVSFYNNEISEKSEIFDDQFSVERPDGSNFTLKIRSTKLEDSAMYFCATLLSGGPTDTQYFGPGTRLTVL.

This clonotype was observed a few times. The gene calls are TRBV5-6 and TRBJ2-1; TRBD2 matches at 8 bases. This CDR3 comprises 16 residues. Per the germline V gene, CDR1 is SGHDT and CDR2 is YYEEEE. The ends lost 4 bases at V and 0 bases at J; junction bases unmatched: 6. CDR3 amino acids: CASSTERGSSYNEQFF. As DNA, the CDR3 is TGTGCCAGCAGCACAGAGCGGGGGAGCTCCTACAATGAGCAGTTCTTC.

In nucleotides, the CDR3 is TGCAGTGCCTTCCCGGGACGGAGGAATGAAAAACTGTTTTTT. Encoded protein: CSAFPGRRNEKLFF. The genes are TRBV20-1 and TRBJ1-4; the D gene is possibly TRBD1 (5 bases). V was trimmed by 6 bases and J by 5 bases, leaving 16 bases between them. The CDR3 is made up of 14 amino acids. The germline V gene encodes CDR1 DFQATT and CDR2 SNEGSKA (reference sequence).

This clonotype was observed a handful of times. The J gene is TRBJ2-5, the V gene TRBV10-3, with D perhaps TRBD1 (6 bases). Deletions cut 3 bases from V and 2 bases from J, with 13 bases between. Germline loops: CDR1 ENHRY, CDR2 SYGVKD. CDR3 size: 15 residues. CDR3 region: CAISESDRLQETQYF. CDR3 DNA sequence: TGTGCCATCAGTGAATCGGACAGATTACAAGAGACCCAGTACTTC.

This clonotype was recorded a few times. The chain has TRBV29-1 and TRBJ2-7; 10 bases fit TRBD1. Germline V gene lookup returns CDR1 SQVTM and CDR2 ANQGSEA. The J segment lost 0 bases and the V segment lost 6 bases, leaving 5 bases of the junction unmatched. This CDR3 spans 14 amino acids. CDR3 region: CSVSRDRGSYEQYF. CDR3 coding DNA: TGCAGCGTCTCCAGGGACAGGGGCTCCTACGAGCAGTACTTC.

The gene calls are TRBV4-1 and TRBJ1-5; D may be TRBD1 (5 bases). Trimming left V 1 base short and J 5 bases short, with 15 bases between. The CDR3 runs to 16 residues. Germline assignment: CDR1 MGHRA and CDR2 YSYEKL. CDR3 bases: TGCGCCAGCAGCCAAGCTTATGGGGGAGGGTATCAGCCCCAGCATTTT. The encoded protein is CASSQAYGGGYQPQHF.

The chain has TRBV5-6 and TRBJ2-2; a possible D gene is TRBD1 (6 bases). CDR1 and CDR2 from the germline V gene are SGHDT and YYEEEE. V lost 4 bases and J 4 bases, leaving 17 bases between the germline ends. CDR3 length: 16 amino acids. The CDR3 nucleotides read TGTGCCAGCAGCATCACAGGGTCGGAAGGCACCGGGGAGCTGTTTTTT. Translation: CASSITGSEGTGELFF. Full variable domain (missing parts from reference TRBV5-6 and TRBJ2-2): DAGVTQSPTHLIKTRGQQVTLRCSPKSGHDTVSWYQQALGQGPQFIFQYYEEEERQRGNFPDRFSGHQFPNYSSELNVNALLLGDSALYLCASSITGSEGTGELFFGEGSRLTVL.